The sequence of this T cell receptor (beta chain) was determined in a study of T-cell reconstitution after alpha-beta-depleted transplantation in children. The germline V gene encodes CDR1 MNHEY and CDR2 SMNVEV (reference sequence). Trimming removed 6 bases at V and 1 base at J, with 9 bases between. The CDR3 spans 14 residues. The library targeted TCRbeta and was prepared with unique molecular identifiers. TCRdb processed the PCR reads anew with MiXCR; each CDR3 protein has one entry. This table has 500,000 or so distinct CDR3 sequences, less than 35% appearing once. The chain employs TRBV27 and TRBJ2-2, with a possible D match to TRBD2 (6 bases). Source: PBMCs from the stem cell graft donor, taken from the stem cell graft. This receptor was identified in a human donor who donated a stem cell graft to a child with aplastic anemia. The CDR3 is CASRGLENTGELFF. CDR3 sequence (DNA): TGTGCCAGCAGGGGACTTGAGAACACCGGGGAGCTGTTTTTT.